This T cell receptor (beta chain) was retrieved from a study of blood T cell repertoires in COVID-19. TCRdb keeps only in-frame clones here, not all; method: immunoSEQ multiplex PCR. The profile covers some 150,000 clones, with 80% to 90% appearing a single time and just under 4% taken by the ten largest. The sequenced sample consisted of peripheral blood. The sequence derives from a woman aged 60 to 75 who had recovered from COVID-19.

The CDR3 sequence: CASSWDGTGETPLHF. DNA for the CDR3: TGCGCCAGCAGCTGGGACGGGACAGGGGAAACACCCCTCCACTTT. This chain links TRBV5-1 with TRBJ1-6; TRBD1 matches 10 bases. Germline CDR1 and CDR2: SGHRS and YFSETQ. This CDR3 is built from 15 residues. Trimming cost V 3 bases and J 11 bases; bases outside gene matches: 8.